Reported below is one TCR beta chain. The entry originates in a study of blood T cell repertoires in COVID-19. About the research overall: Samples taken during acute and convalescent COVID-19 were collected in the United States, Italy and Spain. Sources were T cells, B-cell-depleted T cells, or PBMCs; the material itself was cDNA or gDNA.

In the authors' methods: Reference gene primer amplification gave estimated nucleated cell counts. Repertoires were generated with immunoSEQ multiplex PCR, while TCRdb's copy carries only in-frame clones and drops some. The D gene and trimming were derived from the DNA, and the V and J assignments and clone size from that table. The repertoire holds roughly 480,000 clones, approximately 89% seen once, with approximately 0.9% in the top ten. Specimen: peripheral blood. This receptor was identified in a man aged 18-30 years with COVID-19, enrolled during active disease.

The CDR3 loop reads CASSPGTGFRYGYTF. DNA for the CDR3: TGTGCCAGCAGCCCCGGGACAGGGTTTCGCTATGGCTACACCTTC. This rearrangement joins TRBV5-6 to TRBJ1-2; 9 bases align to TRBD1. Germline V gene lookup returns CDR1 SGHDT and CDR2 YYEEEE. The CDR3 is made up of 15 amino acids. J lost 4 bases, V lost 4 bases, and 8 bases had no gene match.